Each of the 16 T cell receptor beta chains below was sequenced from the same sample in a study of T cell clonotyping in hematopoietic cell transplantation. Method: immunoSEQ multiplex PCR; TCRdb's copy keeps in-frame clones and lacks some. The repertoire holds 5,500 to 7,500 clones, with more than 75% as singletons. As to time point: recipient sample about 28 days before transplant, after cytoreduction. Source: peripheral blood mononuclear cells, taken before stem cell transplant. The receptor source for this set is a woman aged 45-60 years with acute myeloid leukemia. Some clones in this sample may be carry-over from other donors' samples.

The chain recombines TRBV14 with TRBJ1-2; D is ambiguous. The CDR3 length is 16 residues. Trimming cost V 5 bases and J 4 bases, with 20 bases left between them. CDR1 and CDR2 from the germline V gene are SGHDN and FVKESK. The DNA of the CDR3 is TGTGCCAGCAGCGTAAAACTGTCTGGAAAGACCTATGGCTACACCTTC. Its translation is CASSVKLSGKTYGYTF.

This clone was seen only a few times. The identical CDR3 is also encoded by other nucleotide sequences in the sample. The chain couples TRBV5-8 to TRBJ1-2, with D unresolved. Germline CDR1 reads SGHTS; CDR2 reads YDEGEE. CDR3 length: 13 amino acids. The V gene lost 2 bases and the J gene lost 1 base, with 6 bases spanning the gap. CDR3: CASSLLNNYGYTF. In nucleotides, the CDR3 is TGTGCCAGCAGCTTATTAAATAACTATGGCTACACCTTC.

The count of this clone is one. The sample contains more than one DNA sequence encoding this CDR3. This chain uses TRBV11-2 with TRBJ2-5; TRBD2 is a possible D gene (5 bases). Germline V CDR1 and CDR2: SGHAT, FQNNGV. V lost 2 bases and J 4 bases, leaving 11 bases between the germline ends. The CDR3 runs to 14 residues. The DNA for the CDR3 is TGTGCCAGCAGCTTAAGCGTTGCGGGAGAGACCCAGTACTTC. It yields the protein CASSLSVAGETQYF.

The rearrangement uses TRBV15 and TRBJ1-2, with a possible D match to TRBD1 (5 bases). The CDR3 covers 13 residues. Per germline, CDR1 LNHNV and CDR2 YYDKDF (reference sequence). V was shortened by 5 bases and J by 3 bases, with 10 bases between the two germline ends. The CDR3 is CATSVGHDYGYTF. The CDR3 DNA reads as TGTGCCACCAGCGTCGGACACGACTATGGCTACACCTTC.

This clone has only one observation. The genes are TRBV10-3 and TRBJ2-7; 8 bases line up with TRBD2. This CDR3 is 14 amino acids long. Germline assignment: CDR1 ENHRY and CDR2 SYGVKD. Trimming cost V 6 bases and J 7 bases; bases outside gene matches: 11. CDR3 sequence: CAISPSAGVLEQYF. The CDR3 coding sequence is TGTGCCATCAGCCCTTCAGCGGGAGTATTGGAGCAGTACTTC.

The V gene is TRBV18, the J gene TRBJ1-5; tentatively, D is TRBD1 (6 bases). The CDR3 contains 13 residues. Germline V gene lookup returns CDR1 KGHSH and CDR2 LQKENI. Trimming took 8 bases from V and 6 from J, leaving 14 bases between them. The CDR3 sequence: CASGKEGVQPQHF. CDR3 bases: TGTGCCAGCGGTAAGGAGGGGGTTCAGCCCCAGCATTTT. The full variable domain, completed using reference TRBV18 and TRBJ1-5, is NAGVMQNPRHLVRRRGQEARLRCSPMKGHSHVYWYRQLPEEGLKFMVYLQKENIIDESGMPKERFSAEFPKEGPSILRIQQVVRGDSAAYFCASGKEGVQPQHFGDGTRLSIL.

This chain links TRBV30 with TRBJ1-1; D remains unclear. There are 14 residues in the CDR3. With 0 bases removed from V and 1 base from J, the gap between germline ends came to 9 bases. Germline V gives CDR1 GTSNPN, CDR2 SVGIG (reference sequence). The chain's CDR3 is CAWSVNSANTEAFF. As DNA, the CDR3 is TGTGCCTGGAGTGTGAACAGTGCGAACACTGAAGCTTTCTTT.

The chain carries TRBV7-9 and TRBJ1-2, with a weak D call TRBD1 (6 bases). The CDR3 has 16 amino acids. Germline lookup yields CDR1 SEHNR and CDR2 FQNEAQ (reference sequence). The germline V and J ends were trimmed by 2 bases and 6 bases, with 19 bases remaining between them. CDR3 sequence: CASSLNPWGRLDGYTF. The CDR3 DNA follows: TGTGCCAGCAGCTTAAACCCCTGGGGGCGCTTGGATGGCTACACCTTC.

In this sample, this clone turned up a few times. V is TRBV7-2 and J is TRBJ1-1; maybe TRBD1 (5 bases). This CDR3 is built from 14 residues. Between the trimmed V and J ends, which lost 5 bases and 0 bases, there was a span of 10 bases. CDR1 and CDR2 (germline): SGHTA, FQGNSA. The CDR3 sequence is CASSTTRVNTEAFF. The CDR3, as DNA: TGTGCCAGCAGCACAACCAGGGTGAACACTGAAGCTTTCTTT.

V usage is TRBV30 and J usage is TRBJ1-1; D gene unclear. This CDR3 is built from 16 residues. V gave up 2 bases and J gave up 3 bases, with 19 bases separating them. The V gene's germline CDR1 is GTSNPN and CDR2 SVGIG (reference sequence). The CDR3 nucleotides read TGTGCCTGGAGTTCTGGGTTGCCGGAGCCTTACACTGAAGCTTTCTTT. Protein sequence: CAWSSGLPEPYTEAFF.

The chain combines TRBV4-3 with TRBJ2-7; the match to TRBD2 covers 11 bases. Germline-derived CDR1 and CDR2 are LGHNA and YSLEER. After removal of 1 base from V and 12 bases from J, the junction contained 8 bases not matched to a gene. This CDR3 has 14 residues. Here the CDR3 reads CASSQGVSSGRPYF. As DNA, the CDR3 is TGCGCCAGCAGCCAAGGGGTTTCTAGCGGGAGGCCGTACTTC.

The CDR3 DNA reads TGTGCCAGCAGCGTAGGCTCCCGGGGCCTAGATACGCAGTATTTT. Translating gives CASSVGSRGLDTQYF. This sequence joins TRBV9 and TRBJ2-3; the D call may be TRBD1 or TRBD2 (5 bases each). The length of the CDR3 is 15 residues. V lost 0 bases and J 5 bases, leaving 13 bases between the germline ends. Germline CDR1 SGDLS, CDR2 YYNGEE.

This clone occurred a few times. The chain joins TRBV27 to TRBJ2-4; tentatively, D is TRBD1 or TRBD2 (5 bases each). V was pared by 6 bases and J by 3 bases, with 15 bases between. The length of the CDR3 is 15 residues. Germline CDR1 reads MNHEY; CDR2 reads SMNVEV (reference sequence). The CDR3 DNA is TGTGCCAGCAGCCAACCGGGACCTGGCAAAAACATTCAGTACTTC. Protein product: CASSQPGPGKNIQYF.

The rearrangement uses TRBV11-2 and TRBJ2-7; D may be TRBD2 (5 bases). Trimming pared 5 bases from V and 6 bases from J, leaving 17 bases between. CDR1 SGHAT and CDR2 FQNNGV come from the germline V gene. The CDR3 runs to 14 residues. CDR3 nucleotides: TGTGCCAGCAGCGACTACAGTGGGGAACTCGAGCAGTACTTC. Translated: CASSDYSGELEQYF.

The CDR3 is CASSYAGAGELFF. The CDR3 coding sequence is TGTGCCAGCAGTTACGCGGGGGCCGGGGAGCTGTTTTTT. The J gene is TRBJ2-2, the V gene TRBV2; TRBD2 aligns across 7 bases. The CDR3 is 13 amino acids. Trimming removed 5 bases from V and 6 bases from J; junction bases left unmatched: 3. Germline V CDR1 and CDR2: SNHLY, FYNNEI.

The chain employs TRBV11-3 and TRBJ2-4; 7 bases fit TRBD1. Germline CDR1 is SGHNT and CDR2 is YENEEA. V trimming: 1 base; J trimming: 2 bases; junction bases outside the gene matches: 5. The CDR3 spans 16 residues. The CDR3 spells CASSLGGQEPKNIQYF. The CDR3 nucleotides are TGTGCCAGCAGCTTAGGAGGACAGGAACCCAAAAACATTCAGTACTTC. Looking up the rest from reference TRBV11-3 and TRBJ2-4 gives the full variable domain: EAGVVQSPRYKIIEKKQPVAFWCNPISGHNTLYWYLQNLGQGPELLIRYENEEAVDDSQLPKDRFSAERLKGVDSTLKIQPAELGDSAVYLCASSLGGQEPKNIQYFGAGTRLSVL.